Described below is a single T cell receptor (beta chain) sequence and its context. Original processing notes: Reference gene primers were amplified, and this amplification served to estimate nucleated cell counts. The method was immunoSEQ multiplex PCR; TCRdb's version includes in-frame clones alone and lacks a portion of them. D and trimming were read from the DNA, whereas the V and J calls and clone size are those reported in that table. The sample lists some 80,000 clones, more than 70% occurring once. CDR3 length: 16 amino acids. V was clipped by 4 bases and J by 4 bases; unmatched bases: 12. Per germline, CDR1 SGHNT and CDR2 YYREEE (reference sequence). The data are from a study of blood T cell repertoires in COVID-19. Study-level information: Acute and convalescent COVID-19 specimens originated in the United States, Italy and Spain. Sample material is recorded as cDNA or gDNA derived from T cells, B-cell-depleted T cells, or PBMCs.

The chain recombines TRBV5-4 with TRBJ2-3, with TRBD2 matching over 7 bases. Sequenced input: peripheral blood. The receptor was isolated from a human donor in a cohort sampled during active COVID-19. CDR3 sequence (DNA): TGTGCCAGCAGCCGAGGAGGGAGGGCCGCTTCAGATACGCAGTATTTT. Translating gives CASSRGGRAASDTQYF.